This passage covers 9 T cell receptor beta chains from one sample sequenced in a study of cytomegalovirus exposure and HLA in healthy donors. Use of 60 Vbeta and 13 Jbeta primers characterized the PCR. Using immunoSEQ multiplex PCR, the repertoire was profiled, and TCRdb retains in-frame clones only, with some absent. Among about 200,000 clones listed, around 80% were seen once. Sample: PBMCs. These TCRs come from a woman under 40 in good health and CMV-seropositive.

The chain has TRBV6-5 and TRBJ1-2, with 7 bases aligning to TRBD1. The germline gives CDR1 MNHEY, CDR2 SVGAGI. V dropped 6 bases and J dropped 8; count of bases not matched to a gene: 9. This CDR3 region has 13 residues. CDR3 in DNA: TGTGCCAGCAGCCCGTCAGGGGGTGGGGGCTACACCTTC. Translated: CASSPSGGGGYTF.

This chain uses TRBV19 with TRBJ2-2, with TRBD2 as a possible D gene (5 bases). CDR3 size: 14 residues. Germline values: CDR1 LNHDA, CDR2 SQIVND (reference sequence). The V and J ends lost 8 bases and 0 bases respectively, with 10 bases between them. CDR3 bases: TGTGCCAGTTTGAGGGTGGCGAACACCGGGGAGCTGTTTTTT. Translated, it gives CASLRVANTGELFF.

The chain employs TRBV7-2 and TRBJ2-6; 13 nucleotides match TRBD2. The CDR3 has 19 residues. V shed 2 bases and J 0 bases; nucleotides not matched to a gene: 4. Germline CDR1 and CDR2: SGHTA and FQGNSA. The CDR3 loop reads CASSLLLAGGPSGANVLTF. DNA of the CDR3: TGTGCCAGCAGCTTATTACTAGCGGGAGGGCCCTCTGGGGCCAACGTCCTGACTTTC.

V and J are TRBV9 and TRBJ2-3; D remains unclear. The CDR3 runs 13 residues. V gave up 4 bases and J gave up 1 base, with 7 bases separating them. Germline lookup yields CDR1 SGDLS and CDR2 YYNGEE. In DNA, the CDR3 is TGTGCCAGCAGCCTGACACGCACAGATACGCAGTATTTT. The encoded protein is CASSLTRTDTQYF.

V gene TRBV30 combines with J gene TRBJ2-7; 8 bases are shared with TRBD2. Germline V gene lookup returns CDR1 GTSNPN and CDR2 SVGIG (reference sequence). CDR3 length equals 14 residues. Unmatched junction bases numbered 7, after V lost 0 bases and J lost 6 bases. The CDR3 loop is CAWSVRQREFEQYF. The CDR3 nucleotides read TGTGCCTGGAGTGTAAGGCAGCGGGAGTTCGAGCAGTACTTC.

This clone is a singleton in its sample. The CDR3 spells CASSPRENLGGYTF. CDR3 DNA: TGCGCCAGCAGCCCCCGTGAAAACCTAGGTGGCTACACCTTC. The J gene is TRBJ1-2, the V gene TRBV5-1, with no clear D. There are 14 residues in the CDR3. Germline V gene lookup returns CDR1 SGHRS and CDR2 YFSETQ. Between the trimmed V and J ends, which lost 4 bases and 7 bases, there was a span of 17 bases.

The chain carries TRBV23-1 and TRBJ1-1; 8 bases align to TRBD1. TRBV23-1 is reported as an ORF; its role is uncertain. Losses at the gene ends were 0 bases for V and 8 bases for J; bases not matched to a gene: 14. The CDR3 spans 17 residues. The DNA of the CDR3 is TGCGCCAGCAGTCAATCGACCTGCTGGGACAGGTCGGTAGAAGCTTTCTTT. It is translated as CASSQSTCWDRSVEAFF.

This clone was detected a few times. This rearrangement joins TRBV27 to TRBJ2-3, with D perhaps TRBD2 (6 bases). Germline lookup yields CDR1 MNHEY and CDR2 SMNVEV (reference sequence). Trimming removed 5 bases from V and 4 bases from J, with 13 bases in between. The CDR3 covers 14 residues. In nucleotides, the CDR3 is TGTGCCAGCAGTAGGGAGGCCCCCGCAGATACGCAGTATTTT. Encoded protein: CASSREAPADTQYF.

The chain has TRBV30 and TRBJ2-5; 14 bases are shared with TRBD2. The CDR3 is 16 amino acids. Germline V gene lookup returns CDR1 GTSNPN and CDR2 SVGIG (reference sequence). With 6 bases clipped from V and 5 bases from J, the junction kept 11 bases outside the gene matches. CDR3 DNA: TGTGCCTGTGATCGACTAGCGGGAGGGTCAAAGGAGACCCAGTACTTC. This gives the protein CACDRLAGGSKETQYF.